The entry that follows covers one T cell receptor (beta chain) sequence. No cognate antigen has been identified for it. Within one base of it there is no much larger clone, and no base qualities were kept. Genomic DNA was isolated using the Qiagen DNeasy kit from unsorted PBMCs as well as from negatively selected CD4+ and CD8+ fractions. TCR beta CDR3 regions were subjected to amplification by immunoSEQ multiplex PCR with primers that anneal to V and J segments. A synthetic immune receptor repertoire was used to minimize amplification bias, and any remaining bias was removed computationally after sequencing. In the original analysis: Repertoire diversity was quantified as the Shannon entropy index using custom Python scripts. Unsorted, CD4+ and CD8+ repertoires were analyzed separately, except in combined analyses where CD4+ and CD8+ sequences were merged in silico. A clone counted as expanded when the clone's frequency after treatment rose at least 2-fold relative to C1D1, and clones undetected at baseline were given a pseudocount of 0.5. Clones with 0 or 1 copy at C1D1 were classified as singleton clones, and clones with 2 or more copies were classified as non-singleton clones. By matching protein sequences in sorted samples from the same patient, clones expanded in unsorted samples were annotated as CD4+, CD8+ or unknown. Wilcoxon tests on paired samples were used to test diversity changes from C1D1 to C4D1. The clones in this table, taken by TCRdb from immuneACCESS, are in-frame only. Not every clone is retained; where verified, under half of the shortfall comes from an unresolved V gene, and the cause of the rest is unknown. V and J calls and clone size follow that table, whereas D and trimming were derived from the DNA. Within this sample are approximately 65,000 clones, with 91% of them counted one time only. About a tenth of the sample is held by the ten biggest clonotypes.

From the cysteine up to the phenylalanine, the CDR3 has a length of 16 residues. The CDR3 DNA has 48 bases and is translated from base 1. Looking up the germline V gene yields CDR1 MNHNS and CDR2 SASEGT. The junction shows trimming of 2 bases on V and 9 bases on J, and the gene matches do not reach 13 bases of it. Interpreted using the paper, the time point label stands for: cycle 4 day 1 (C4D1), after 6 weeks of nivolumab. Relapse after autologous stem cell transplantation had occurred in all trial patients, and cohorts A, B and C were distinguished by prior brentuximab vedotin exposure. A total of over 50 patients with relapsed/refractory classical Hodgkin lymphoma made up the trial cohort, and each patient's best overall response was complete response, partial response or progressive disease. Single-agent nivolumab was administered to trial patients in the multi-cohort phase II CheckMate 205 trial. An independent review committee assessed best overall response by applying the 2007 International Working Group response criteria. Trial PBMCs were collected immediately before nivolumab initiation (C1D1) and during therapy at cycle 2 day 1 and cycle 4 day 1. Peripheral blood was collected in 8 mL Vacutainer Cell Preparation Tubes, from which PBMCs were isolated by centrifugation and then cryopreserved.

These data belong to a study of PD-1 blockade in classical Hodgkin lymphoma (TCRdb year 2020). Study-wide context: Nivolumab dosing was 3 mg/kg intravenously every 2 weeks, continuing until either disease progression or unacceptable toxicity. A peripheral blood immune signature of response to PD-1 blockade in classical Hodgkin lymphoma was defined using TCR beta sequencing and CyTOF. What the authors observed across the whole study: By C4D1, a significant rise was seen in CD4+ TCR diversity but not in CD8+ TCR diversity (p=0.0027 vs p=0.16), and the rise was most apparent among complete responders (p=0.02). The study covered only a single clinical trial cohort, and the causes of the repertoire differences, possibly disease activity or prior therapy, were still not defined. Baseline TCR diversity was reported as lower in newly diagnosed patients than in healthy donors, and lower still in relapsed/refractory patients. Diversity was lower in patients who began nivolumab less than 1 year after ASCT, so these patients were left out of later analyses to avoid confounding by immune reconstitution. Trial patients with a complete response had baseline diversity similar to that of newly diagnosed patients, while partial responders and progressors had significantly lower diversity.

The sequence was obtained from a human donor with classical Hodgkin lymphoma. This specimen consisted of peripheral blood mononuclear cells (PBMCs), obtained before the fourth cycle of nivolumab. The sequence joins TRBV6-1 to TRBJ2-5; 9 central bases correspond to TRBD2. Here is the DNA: TGTGCCAGCAGTGAAATGGGTAGCGGGGGCTCGGGGGCCCAGTACTTC. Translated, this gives CASSEMGSGGSGAQYF.